A selection of T cell receptor beta chains follows, all from one sample in a study of patients and donors after allogeneic stem cell transplantation. Each CDR3 protein gets one entry after TCRdb re-called the RT-PCR reads with MiXCR. Among approximately 20,000 distinct CDR3 sequences, 4.5% to 5% were seen once, and the ten largest hold roughly 40%. The specimen sequenced was blood, either unsorted or a sorted T cell fraction (not recorded which). The receptors originated from a human donor who was either an allogeneic HSCT recipient or a stem cell or donor lymphocyte infusion donor (not recorded which). It is not recorded whose cells these are; they may come from a transplant donor. CDR3s include the opening cysteine and the closing phenylalanine or tryptophan. The order of the fields is J gene, V gene, D gene, clone size, CDR3 DNA, CDR3 protein. The D gene is left open where the match is weak. Some rows mark clone size as missing; the rest say once, few, many or name a class of expanded clone.

J: TRBJ2-7; V: TRBV6-1; D: NA; size: NA; DNA: TGTGCCGGCTCCACTGACAGGTGGTCGTCGCAGCAGTACTTC; CDR3: CAGSTDRWSSQQYF
J: TRBJ2-7; V: TRBV5-4; D: NA; size: few; DNA: TGTGCCAGCAGCGACAGGAACTACGAGCAGTACTTC; CDR3: CASSDRNYEQYF
J: TRBJ2-7; V: TRBV7-8; D: NA; size: many; DNA: TGTGCCAGCAGCTTACGGTGGGACGAGCAGTACTTC; CDR3: CASSLRWDEQYF
J: TRBJ2-2; V: TRBV7-9; D: NA; size: many; DNA: TGTGCCAGCAGCTCCTCTAGCTTCACCGGGGAGCTGTTTTTT; CDR3: CASSSSSFTGELFF
J: TRBJ2-4; V: TRBV2; D: TRBD2; size: many; DNA: TGTGCCAGCAGTAGCGGGGGAAACATTCAGTACTTC; CDR3: CASSSGGNIQYF
J: TRBJ2-3; V: TRBV10-3; D: NA; size: many; DNA: TGTGCCATCAGTGAGTCGGGACTGGAAAATACAGATACGCAGTATTTT; CDR3: CAISESGLENTDTQYF
J: TRBJ2-7; V: TRBV19; D: TRBD1; size: NA; DNA: TGTGCCAGTAGTGGTTACAGGGGACCCTACGAGCAGTACTTC; CDR3: CASSGYRGPYEQYF
J: TRBJ1-1; V: TRBV7-9; D: NA; size: many; DNA: TGTGCCAGCAGCTTGGGGGCTCTCTGGGCGTCTGAAGCTTTCTTT; CDR3: CASSLGALWASEAFF
J: TRBJ1-5; V: TRBV10-3; D: TRBD1; size: many; DNA: TGTGCCATCAGCGACGGGACAGGAAATCAGCCCCAGCATTTT; CDR3: CAISDGTGNQPQHF
J: TRBJ1-2; V: TRBV6-5; D: NA; size: many; DNA: TGTGCCAGCAGTTACTACTCAGACTATGGCTACACCTTC; CDR3: CASSYYSDYGYTF
J: TRBJ2-5; V: TRBV19; D: TRBD2; size: many; DNA: TGTGCCAGTAGTCGCGAATGGAGCGGGAGGGTTTTTGGCGAGACCCAGTACTTC; CDR3: CASSREWSGRVFGETQYF